The TCR beta chain described here comes from a study of CD8 T cells in Susac syndrome. CDR3 length: 13 amino acids. V lost 5 bases, J lost 0 bases, and 7 bases lay in between. Looked up from germline, CDR1 is MNHNY and CDR2 is SVGAGI (reference sequence). Concerning this clonotype: The antigen is not known.

Study outcomes and limitations: As the study acknowledged, the number of individuals who were part of its TCR sequencing and HLA analysis was relatively small.

With random hexamers, reverse transcription was performed on roughly 0.5 to 1 ug of RNA. TCRdb fed the immunoSEQ multiplex PCR reads into MiXCR, producing one record per CDR3 protein. The profile shows some 26,000 distinct CDR3 sequences, less than 95% of them singletons. TCR beta from blood CD8+ and CD4+ T cells was sequenced. Healthy donors matched for age and sex were used as controls. In contrast to the negatively isolated CD8+ and CD4+ T cells, TEMRA cells were FACS-enriched. Input material: CD8+ T cells from PBMCs. The receptor comes from a human donor in good health. The V gene is TRBV6-6, the J gene TRBJ1-2; possibly TRBD1 for D (5 bases). The CDR3 loop reads CASSPTANYGYTF. The CDR3 DNA reads as TGTGCCAGCAGTCCGACAGCTAACTATGGCTACACCTTC.